This entry is about one T cell receptor beta chain. Sequencing used immunoSEQ multiplex PCR; TCRdb keeps in-frame clones, though not all of them. The sample yields roughly 180,000 clones, around 85% seen once. This record comes from a study of blood T cell repertoires in COVID-19. Study context: The cDNA or gDNA used as material had been derived from T cells, B-cell-depleted T cells, or PBMCs.

This study enrolled people aged 18 to 89 from around 25 US geographic areas. Donors were grouped by their self-reported clinical history. V was pared by 5 bases and J by 5 bases, with 18 bases between. There are 15 residues in the CDR3. Germline loops: CDR1 ENHRY, CDR2 SYGVKD. This chain links TRBV10-3 with TRBJ1-2; no reliable D call. Specimen: PBMCs or T cells enriched from blood (not recorded which). The source of this sequence is a man aged 35 to 55 who had recovered from COVID-19. For the CDR3, the DNA is TGTGCCATCAGTACCCCGCAGCGGGAGAAATATGGCTACACCTTC. The encoded protein is CAISTPQREKYGYTF.